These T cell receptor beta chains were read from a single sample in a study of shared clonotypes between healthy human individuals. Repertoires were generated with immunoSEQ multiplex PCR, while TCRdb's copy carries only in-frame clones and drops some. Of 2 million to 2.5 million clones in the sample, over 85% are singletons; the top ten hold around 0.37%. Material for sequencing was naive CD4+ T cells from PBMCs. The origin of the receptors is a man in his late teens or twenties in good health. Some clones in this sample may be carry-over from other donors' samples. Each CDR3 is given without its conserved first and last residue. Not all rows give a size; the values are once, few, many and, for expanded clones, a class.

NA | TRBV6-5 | ASSYLGYNEQF
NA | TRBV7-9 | ASSLRGVAGNTGELF
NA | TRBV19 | ASSMRAPRWGSGEKLF
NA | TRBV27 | ASSPAQGGGSPLH
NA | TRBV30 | AWAAGAQETQY
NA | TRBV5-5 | ASSLGPSGMGYEQY
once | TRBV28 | ASRGPTGELF
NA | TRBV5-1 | ASSLDPGGNAEAF
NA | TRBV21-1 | ASQQKSGLSSYEQY
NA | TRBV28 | ASRLQGLNTGELF
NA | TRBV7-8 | ASSTKGQHFEAF
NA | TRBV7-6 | ASSLEDSGSSYEQY
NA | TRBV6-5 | ASNRLGTEAF
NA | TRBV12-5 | ASGLARETQY
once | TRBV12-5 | ASGWGETQY
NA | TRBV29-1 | SVVRLMNTEAF
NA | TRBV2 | ASTSGTTYTGELF
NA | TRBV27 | ASKYGYEQY
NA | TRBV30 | AWSVAGAFDTQY
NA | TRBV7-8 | ASSHRGPRETQY
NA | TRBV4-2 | ASSQDQSLAGVGEQF
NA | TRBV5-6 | ASSRGSTYEQY
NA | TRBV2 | ASRGAGSSLTGELF
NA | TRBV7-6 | ASSIQEGTEAF
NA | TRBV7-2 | ASSMTSGSPDTQY
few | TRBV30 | ASGRAGGTEAF
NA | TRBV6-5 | ASSYDRGENQPQH
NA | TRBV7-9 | ASSLGGGPGDEPQH
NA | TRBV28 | ASSLTQNEQF
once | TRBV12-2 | ASRLPHGTDSYEQY
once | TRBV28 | ASREDIGTSGRAGEQY
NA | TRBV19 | ASSTQDRVNEKLF
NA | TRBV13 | ASSLLAGPSTDTQY
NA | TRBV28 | ASAIAGGRETQY
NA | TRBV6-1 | ASSHSPEQF
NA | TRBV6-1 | ASSEVGVAGADTQY
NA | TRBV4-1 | ASSQEAGGANTGELF
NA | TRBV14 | ASSQLRLAGGYQETQY
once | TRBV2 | ASSEWPGTGNTIY
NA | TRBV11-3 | ASSFNPGGQF
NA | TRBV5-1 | ASSLKGGNQPQH
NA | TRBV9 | ASSGTGTRNTIY
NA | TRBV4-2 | ASSQGGAGKNIQY
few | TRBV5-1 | ASSSDGQGTKLF
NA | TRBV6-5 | ASRVRGRSVNEQF
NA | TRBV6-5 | ASSYSLHSNQPQH
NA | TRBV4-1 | ASSQGQGLFGELF
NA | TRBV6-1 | ASSRAAGVETQY
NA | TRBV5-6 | ASSFGTRANTGELF
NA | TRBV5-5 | ASSFTGGLYEQY
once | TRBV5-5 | ASSLTVGKPQH